This T cell receptor (beta chain) is from a study of blood T cell repertoires in COVID-19 (TCRdb year 2020). For context, the study as a whole: Collaborator samples came from the United States, Italy and Spain and covered acute and convalescent phases of COVID-19. Where available, HLA class I and class II types were obtained from metadata supplied by the sample provider rather than from assay-based typing. Subjects who had been exposed to COVID-19, were actively infected with it, or had recovered from it provided the deeply sampled blood TCRbeta repertoires that made up the dataset. Samples came from the ongoing ImmuneRACE study (first 160 participants) plus 1,254 subjects from 6 global collaborators. Nearly every sample came with metadata listing a de-identified subject ID, COVID-19 status, age in years and sex. The material from the prospective study consisted of cDNA or gDNA derived from T cells, B-cell-depleted T cells, or PBMCs. A freely available public database, intended as a resource for researchers studying the immune response to SARS-CoV-2, is where the repertoires were released. General findings and caveats noted by the study authors: Clinical and demographic metadata were provided uncurated, with the amount varying by source and participant.

Whole blood was collected in K2EDTA tubes by collaborating institutions according to the institutions' own protocols. For TCRbeta analysis, collaborator samples were shipped as frozen whole blood, as isolated PBMCs, or as DNA extracted from either sample type. As to this clone: Its antigen specificity is not known. No quality values exist for individual bases; no much larger clone is one base distant.

TCRbeta CDR3 regions were amplified from genomic DNA by means of the immunoSEQ Assay, a bias-controlled multiplex PCR. The paper's processing steps were these. The number of nucleated cells in each sample was estimated from the amplification of reference gene primers within the assay. Sequence reads were collapsed and filtered to measure the absolute abundance of every unique TCRbeta CDR3 rearrangement. Productive Simpson clonality was computed per sample as the square root of Simpson's diversity index over productive rearrangements. TCRdb took this table from immuneACCESS and kept in-frame rearrangements with V and J called. Such tables lack part of the clones; where checked against another copy, unresolved V genes explain under half of the gap, and the rest is unexplained. V and J calls and clone size are copied from that table; D and trimming were computed from the DNA. Within this sample are about 210,000 clones, with roughly 80% of them counted one time only. Less than 7% of the sample goes to the ten largest clones.

The CDR3 numbers 17 residues from cysteine through phenylalanine. The retained sequence is limited to the CDR3, 51 bases, with the frame set at the first base. V loses 6 bases at its end and J loses 3 bases; junction bases beyond the gene matches: 10. According to the germline V gene, CDR1 reads LGHNT and CDR2 reads FRNRAP. Recombination linked TRBV12-5 to TRBJ1-5; a stretch of 11 junction bases matches TRBD1. The receptor was isolated from a man aged 60 to 75 with acute or convalescent COVID-19. The specimen sequenced was peripheral blood. The nucleotide sequence reads as follows: TGTGCTAGTGGGTTAGGGACAGGGGGGAGTAACAATCAGCCCCAGCATTTT. Translated, it gives CASGLGTGGSNNQPQHF.